This T cell receptor beta chain was identified during a study of immune evolution from preneoplasia to lung adenocarcinoma. Study overall: HLA loss of heterozygosity: roughly 6.6% AIS, 15% MIA, over 30% ADC, none AAH.

Regarding this clone: Other DNA sequences in the same sample also yield this CDR3.

V was shortened by 3 bases and J by 4 bases, with 7 bases between the two germline ends. Germline loops: CDR1 MGHRA, CDR2 YSYEKL. The CDR3 length is 13 residues. Repertoires were generated with immunoSEQ multiplex PCR, while TCRdb's copy carries only in-frame clones and drops some. The sample lists about 4,100 clones, around three quarters occurring once. The chain links TRBV4-1 to TRBJ2-1; D remains ambiguous. The sequence was obtained from a person aged 65-85 years with invasive lung adenocarcinoma. Some clones in this sample may be carry-over from other donors' samples. The sequenced sample consisted of FFPE invasive lung adenocarcinoma tissue. Here the CDR3 DNA reads TGCGCCAGCAGCCATATGTGGTACAATGAGCAGTTCTTC. Encoded protein: CASSHMWYNEQFF.